The 17 T cell receptor beta chains below were found in one sample sequenced in a study of blood T cell repertoires in COVID-19. The data were produced by immunoSEQ multiplex PCR, yet TCRdb's version contains in-frame clones alone and is incomplete. The table shows about 160,000 clones, with around 84% occurring only once. Source material: peripheral blood. The receptor source for this set is a human donor with acute or convalescent COVID-19. The donor label of this sample is uncertain.

The rearrangement joins TRBV21-1 to TRBJ1-1; TRBD1 is the table's D call, not checked against the DNA. TRBV21-1 constitutes a pseudogene. CDR3 length equals 15 residues. The CDR3 here is CASSNGQGEGTEAFF. The DNA for the CDR3 is TGTGCCAGCAGCAACGGACAGGGCGAAGGTACTGAAGCTTTCTTT.

The chain is built from TRBV18 and TRBJ2-1; maybe TRBD1 (6 bases). This CDR3 has 16 residues. CDR1 and CDR2 from the germline V gene are KGHSH and LQKENI. Trimming left V 2 bases short and J 5 bases short, with 16 bases between. The CDR3: CASSPSPGQGDNEQFF. The CDR3 DNA is TGTGCCAGCTCACCAAGTCCGGGACAAGGGGACAATGAGCAGTTCTTC.

This sequence joins TRBV6-5 and TRBJ1-3, with a tentative D call TRBD1 (6 bases). Deletions cut 8 bases from V and 1 base from J, with 12 bases between. The germline gives CDR1 MNHEY, CDR2 SVGAGI. This CDR3 spans 14 amino acids. CDR3 sequence reads: CASGFGQSGNTIYF. In DNA form, the CDR3 reads TGTGCCAGCGGTTTCGGACAGTCTGGAAACACCATATATTTT.

This clone showed up just a few times. V usage is TRBV7-6 and J usage is TRBJ1-6, with 8 bases aligning to TRBD1. J gave up 7 bases and V 8 bases, and 7 bases lay outside the gene matches. Per germline, CDR1 SGHVS and CDR2 FNYEAQ. The CDR3 consists of 14 residues. In DNA form, the CDR3 reads TGTGCCAGCGCACCGACAGGGGTAAATTCACCCCTCCACTTT. Amino acids: CASAPTGVNSPLHF.

This clone appeared a single time. The chain employs TRBV6-4 and TRBJ1-5; D might be TRBD1 (5 bases). CDR3 length equals 15 residues. With 5 bases removed from V and 4 bases from J, the gap between germline ends came to 15 bases. The germline V gene encodes CDR1 MRHNA and CDR2 SNTAGT. The CDR3 DNA reads as TGTGCCAGCAGTACTCAGGGAGGCGGGAATCAGCCCCAGCATTTT. It specifies CASSTQGGGNQPQHF.

This clone came up once. The V call is TRBV6-2 or TRBV6-3, the J call TRBJ1-4, with TRBD1 matching 9 bases. This CDR3 comprises 14 residues. Trimming removed 6 bases from V and 7 bases from J; junction bases left unmatched: 6. Germline values: CDR1 MNHEY, CDR2 SVGEGT. The CDR3 region is CASSRTGASEKLFF. The CDR3 nucleotides read TGTGCCAGCAGCCGGACAGGGGCTAGTGAAAAACTGTTTTTT.

The V and J genes are TRBV27 and TRBJ1-2, with a tentative D call TRBD1 (6 bases). The CDR3 extends over 13 amino acids. V was pared by 5 bases and J by 2 bases, with 9 bases between. The germline V gene encodes CDR1 MNHEY and CDR2 SMNVEV (reference sequence). The CDR3 coding sequence is TGTGCCAGCAGTAAAACAGGGAACTATGGCTACACCTTC. This gives the protein CASSKTGNYGYTF.

This clone came up once. The chain couples TRBV11-3 to TRBJ2-1, with TRBD2 identical over 9 bases. The CDR3 spans 15 residues. Germline CDR1 reads SGHNT; CDR2 reads YENEEA. Unmatched junction bases numbered 12, after V lost 5 bases and J lost 10 bases. The CDR3 loop reads CASSIGTSKAAEQFF. The CDR3 coding sequence is TGTGCCAGCAGCATAGGGACTAGCAAGGCCGCCGAGCAGTTCTTC.

This clone turned up a few times. This chain uses TRBV7-8 with TRBJ2-7; 9 nucleotides agree with TRBD1. CDR1 SGHVS and CDR2 FQNEAQ come from the germline V gene. The CDR3 extends over 15 amino acids. V shed 4 bases and J 1 base; nucleotides not matched to a gene: 5. The CDR3 region has the DNA TGTGCCAGCAGCTCCCCGGGACAGGGTTCCTACGAGCAGTACTTC. This sequence encodes CASSSPGQGSYEQYF. The complete variable domain, with remaining parts taken from reference TRBV7-8 and TRBJ2-7, reads GAGVSQSPRYKVAKRGQDVALRCDPISGHVSLFWYQQALGQGPEFLTYFQNEAQLDKSGLPSDRFFAERPEGSVSTLKIQRTQQEDSAVYLCASSSPGQGSYEQYFGPGTRLTVT.

This clone was counted a single time. This chain joins TRBV11-3 and TRBJ1-6; TRBD1 matches at 8 bases. Germline-derived CDR1 and CDR2 are SGHNT and YENEEA. Trimming cost V 3 bases and J 7 bases; bases outside gene matches: 14. The CDR3 is 18 residues long. The CDR3 DNA follows: TGTGCCAGCAGCTTCGACTCCTATTCCGGACAGGGAAATTCACCCCTCCACTTT. This translates into CASSFDSYSGQGNSPLHF.

The V gene is TRBV19, the J gene TRBJ1-2; 8 bases fit TRBD1. CDR1 is LNHDA and CDR2 is SQIVND in the germline V gene (reference sequence). The CDR3 is 14 residues long. V lost 5 bases, J lost 8 bases, and 10 bases stayed unmatched. CDR3 coding DNA: TGTGCCAGTAGTCCAGGGGGCGTGGCGCTCGGCTACACCTTC. Amino acid sequence: CASSPGGVALGYTF. Looking up the rest from reference TRBV19 and TRBJ1-2 gives the full variable domain: DGGITQSPKYLFRKEGQNVTLSCEQNLNHDAMYWYRQDPGQGLRLIYYSQIVNDFQKGDIAEGYSVSREKKESFPLTVTSAQKNPTAFYLCASSPGGVALGYTFGSGTRLTVV.

The V gene is TRBV4-1, the J gene TRBJ2-5; weak D call: TRBD2 (5 bases). Germline lookup yields CDR1 MGHRA and CDR2 YSYEKL. The length of the CDR3 is 17 residues. V was clipped by 1 base and J by 2 bases, with 17 bases between them. CDR3 coding DNA: TGCGCCAGCAGCCAAGTCATCGGTCAGCGGACTCAAGAGACCCAGTACTTC. It is translated as CASSQVIGQRTQETQYF.

The chain combines TRBV9 with TRBJ2-2; D unclear. The ends were cut back, 0 bases at V and 11 bases at J, with 11 bases in the middle. Germline loops: CDR1 SGDLS, CDR2 YYNGEE. This CDR3 region has 13 residues. DNA of the CDR3: TGTGCCAGCAGCGTAGCTCCGGCGGTAGAGCTGTTTTTT. Its translation: CASSVAPAVELFF.

CDR3: CASSLALSTDTQYF. The CDR3 DNA follows: TGCGCCAGCAGCTTGGCCCTAAGCACAGATACGCAGTATTTT. This rearrangement joins TRBV5-1 to TRBJ2-3; unclear D gene. The CDR3 is made up of 14 amino acids. Germline CDR1 reads SGHRS; CDR2 reads YFSETQ. V dropped 0 bases and J dropped 0 bases, with 5 bases sitting between them.

The genes are TRBV2 and TRBJ2-7; 7 bases agree with TRBD1. CDR3 length equals 14 residues. The V gene end was trimmed by 7 bases and the J gene end by 0 bases; junction bases not matched to a gene: 6. CDR1 is SNHLY and CDR2 is FYNNEI in the germline V gene. The CDR3 region has the DNA TGTGCCAGCAATAAGGACAGGACCTCCTACGAGCAGTACTTC. This encodes CASNKDRTSYEQYF. The full variable domain, completed using reference TRBV2 and TRBJ2-7, is EPEVTQTPSHQVTQMGQEVILRCVPISNHLYFYWYRQILGQKVEFLVSFYNNEISEKSEIFDDQFSVERPDGSNFTLKIRSTKLEDSAMYFCASNKDRTSYEQYFGPGTRLTVT.

Remarks on this clone: A junction end diverges from the germline sequence, so it may reflect a read error. The chain joins TRBV29-1 to TRBJ1-2; D may be TRBD1 (6 bases). The germline V gene encodes CDR1 SQVTM and CDR2 ANQGSEA. This CDR3 is 13 amino acids long. CDR3 protein: CSAREGHNDGYTF. The CDR3 bases are TGCAGCGCACGAGAGGGACATAACGATGGCTACACCTTC.

The chain recombines TRBV7-2 with TRBJ1-5, with a tentative D call TRBD1 (5 bases). Germline loops: CDR1 SGHTA, CDR2 FQGNSA. CDR3 length: 15 residues. V lost 1 base to trimming and J lost 6 bases, with 13 bases between them. The CDR3 DNA sequence: TGTGCCAGCAGCTTAGGGATCCAGGGAGGTCAGCCCCAGCATTTT. Translation: CASSLGIQGGQPQHF.